The sequence of this TCR beta chain was determined in a study of cytomegalovirus exposure and HLA in healthy donors. PCR primers comprised 60 Vbeta and 13 Jbeta primers. Clones were read by immunoSEQ multiplex PCR, and TCRdb kept only the in-frame ones, dropping some. The table records under 150,000 clones, under 85% of them present only once. The CDR3 loop spans 13 amino acids. Germline V CDR1 and CDR2: SQVTM, ANQGSEA. In this sample, this clone turned up once. The target antigen is unknown. An end of the junction differs from the germline gene, which may be a read error. Study-wide results and caveats: Associated with cytomegalovirus, according to the listing, were fewer than 200 TCR beta chains.

The TCR was taken from a boy under 18 in good health and CMV-seronegative. V usage is TRBV29-1 and J usage is TRBJ1-2, with TRBD1 matching over 11 bases. Sequencing was performed on PBMCs. CDR3 in DNA: TGCAGCGTCCCGGGACAGGGGGTCGATGGCTACCCCTTC. Its translation is CSVPGQGVDGYPF.